Listed below are T cell receptor beta chains from one sample, sequenced in a study of OX40 agonist ivuxolimab in advanced cancers. This table comes from immunoSEQ multiplex PCR, and its TCRdb copy is limited to in-frame clones, with some not included. The profile shows 50,000 to 70,000 clones, about 82% of them singletons. The sequencing here drew on CD4+ or CD8+ T cells sorted from blood, taken in a trial of the OX40 agonist ivuxolimab. Every receptor here comes from an adult with an advanced solid tumor such as melanoma, head and neck, liver or kidney cancer. Each CDR3 is given with its conserved first and last residue. Fields, in order: CDR3 protein, CDR3 DNA, D gene, J gene, V gene, clone size. The D gene is left open where the match is weak. Not every row has a clone size; where given, it reads once, few, many or a size class.

CASSLWTGSYEQYF	TGTGCCAGCAGTTTATGGACAGGCTCCTACGAGCAGTACTTC	TRBD1	TRBJ2-7	TRBV27	.
CATGTGAYGYTF	TGTGCCACCGGGACAGGGGCCTATGGCTACACCTTC	TRBD1	TRBJ1-2	TRBV10-3	.
CASRRLASTDTQYF	TGTGCCAGTAGACGACTAGCCAGCACAGATACGCAGTATTTT	TRBD2	TRBJ2-3	TRBV19	.
CASSQIGTPQETQYF	TGTGCCAGCAGCCAGATTGGGACCCCACAAGAGACCCAGTACTTC	.	TRBJ2-5	TRBV7-3	.
CASSFYSNQPQHF	TGTGCCAGCAGTTTTTATAGCAATCAGCCCCAGCATTTT	.	TRBJ1-5	TRBV2	.
CASSYSQLLNTEAFF	TGTGCCAGCAGTTACTCCCAGCTTTTGAACACTGAAGCTTTCTTT	.	TRBJ1-1	TRBV6-5	.
CASSDRGAATNEKLFF	TGTGCCAGCAGTGACCGGGGGGCCGCAACTAATGAAAAACTGTTTTTT	.	TRBJ1-4	TRBV6-1	.
CASSKTGATGNTIYF	TGTGCCAGCAGTAAGACAGGGGCCACTGGAAACACCATATATTTT	TRBD1	TRBJ1-3	TRBV6-5	once
CASSLGASNTGELFF	TGCGCCAGCAGCTTGGGGGCTTCGAACACCGGGGAGCTGTTTTTT	.	TRBJ2-2	TRBV5-1	.
CASSRIYYEQYF	TGTGCCAGCAGCAGGATCTACTACGAGCAGTACTTC	.	TRBJ2-7	TRBV11-2	.
CASSPGGDSGEQYF	TGTGCCAGCAGCCCAGGGGGAGACAGCGGCGAGCAGTACTTC	TRBD1	TRBJ2-7	TRBV6-5	.
CASSRSGEGSDTQYF	TGTGCCAGCAGCCGTAGCGGGGAGGGGTCAGATACGCAGTATTTT	TRBD2	TRBJ2-3	TRBV4-2	.
CAISGGAEANEKLFF	TGTGCCATCAGTGGGGGGGCGGAAGCTAATGAAAAACTGTTTTTT	.	TRBJ1-4	TRBV10-3	.
CASSSYRDSGIREQYF	TGTGCCAGCAGTTCGTACCGGGACTCCGGAATCCGCGAGCAGTACTTC	.	TRBJ2-7	TRBV28	.
CASSYGDGYYEQYF	TGTGCCAGCAGCTACGGGGACGGATACTACGAGCAGTACTTC	.	TRBJ2-7	TRBV9	.
CASSPVAGVGTTDTQYF	TGTGCCAGCTCACCCGTGGCCGGGGTCGGGACCACAGATACGCAGTATTTT	.	TRBJ2-3	TRBV18	.
CASSLAGLEIEAFF	TGTGCCAGCAGCTTGGCGGGACTAGAAATTGAAGCTTTCTTT	.	TRBJ1-1	TRBV5-5	.
CASSLGGLAGYEQYF	TGCGCCAGCAGCTTGGGCGGACTAGCGGGGTACGAGCAGTACTTC	TRBD2	TRBJ2-7	TRBV5-1	.
CASSSTSGRAYEQFF	TGTGCCAGCAGCTCAACTAGCGGGAGGGCATATGAGCAGTTCTTC	TRBD2	TRBJ2-1	TRBV7-3	.
CASSRDGGSSYEQYF	TGTGCCAGCAGCCGGGACGGGGGAAGCTCCTACGAGCAGTACTTC	.	TRBJ2-7	TRBV6-5	.
CASSRTGNQETQYF	TGCGCCAGCAGCCGCACCGGGAACCAAGAGACCCAGTACTTC	.	TRBJ2-5	TRBV4-1	.
CASSLGAGSLVF	TGTGCCAGCAGCTTAGGGGCTGGCAGTCTGGTCTTC	.	TRBJ1-2	TRBV11-2	.
CASSYRASPLHF	TGTGCCAGCAGTTATAGGGCTTCACCCCTCCACTTT	.	TRBJ1-6	TRBV6-5	.
CASSQVWRDEQFF	TGCGCCAGCAGCCAAGTTTGGCGGGATGAGCAGTTCTTC	.	TRBJ2-1	TRBV4-1	.
CASSPQGCTEAFF	TGTGCCAGCAGCCCCCAGGGGTGCACTGAAGCTTTCTTT	.	TRBJ1-1	TRBV6-5	.
CASSSGVAGYTF	TGTGCCAGTAGTAGCGGGGTCGCTGGCTACACCTTC	.	TRBJ1-2	TRBV19	.
CASSYLRPYNEQFF	TGTGCCAGCAGTTATCTTAGGCCCTACAATGAGCAGTTCTTC	.	TRBJ2-1	TRBV6-5	.
CASSEPSGANYGYTF	TGTGCCAGCAGTGAACCCTCAGGAGCTAACTATGGCTACACCTTC	.	TRBJ1-2	TRBV6-1	.
CASSPPGTNEKLFF	TGTGCCAGCAGCCCACCGGGAACTAATGAAAAACTGTTTTTT	.	TRBJ1-4	TRBV4-2	.
CASSPSAAEGNTQYF	TGTGCCAGCAGCCCTAGCGCAGCAGAGGGTAATACGCAGTATTTT	.	TRBJ2-3	TRBV6-4	few
CATSRESAGDSNRPQHF	TGTGCCACCAGCAGAGAATCCGCAGGTGATAGCAATCGGCCCCAGCATTTT	.	TRBJ1-5	TRBV15	once
CASSLIFSTDTQYF	TGTGCCAGCAGCTTAATATTTAGCACAGATACGCAGTATTTT	.	TRBJ2-3	TRBV7-3	.
CASRGLEDSYGYTF	TGTGCCAGTAGGGGGTTGGAGGACAGTTATGGCTACACCTTC	.	TRBJ1-2	TRBV19	.
CASSSSGRAYEQYF	TGTGCCAGCAGTTCCAGCGGGAGGGCCTACGAGCAGTACTTC	TRBD2	TRBJ2-7	TRBV6-1	.
CASSNGTSGNYEQYF	TGCGCCAGCAGCAACGGGACTAGCGGGAACTACGAGCAGTACTTC	TRBD2	TRBJ2-7	TRBV5-1	.
CASTVTGSERYEQYF	TGTGCCAGCACCGTAACAGGTTCCGAGCGCTACGAGCAGTACTTC	.	TRBJ2-7	TRBV11-1	.
CASRKGTGAYTGELFF	TGTGCCAGCAGGAAAGGGACAGGGGCTTACACCGGGGAGCTGTTTTTT	TRBD1	TRBJ2-2	TRBV7-6	.
CASSRARIAKGTDTQYF	TGTGCCAGCTCTCGCGCCCGAATAGCGAAGGGGACAGATACGCAGTATTTT	.	TRBJ2-3	TRBV18	.
CASSQGTGNTEAFF	TGCGCCAGCAGCCAAGGGACAGGGAACACTGAAGCTTTCTTT	TRBD1	TRBJ1-1	TRBV5-1	.
CASSPLAPTGIRETQYF	TGTGCCAGCTCACCCCTCGCCCCTACAGGGATACGAGAGACCCAGTACTTC	.	TRBJ2-5	TRBV18	.
CASSLSGAVGQPQHF	TGTGCCAGCAGCTTATCAGGGGCCGTCGGTCAGCCCCAGCATTTT	.	TRBJ1-5	TRBV11-3	.
CATTDRGTTNEKLFF	TGTGCCACCACGGACAGGGGAACAACTAATGAAAAACTGTTTTTT	TRBD1	TRBJ1-4	TRBV19	.
CASSVTGYGYTF	TGTGCCAGCAGCGTAACGGGATATGGCTACACCTTC	.	TRBJ1-2	TRBV9	.
CASSPRPHRNQETQYF	TGTGCCAGCAGCCCGCGACCACACAGGAACCAAGAGACCCAGTACTTC	.	TRBJ2-5	TRBV11-3	.
CASSLDTDYGYTF	TGTGCCAGCAGCCTGGACACCGACTATGGCTACACCTTC	.	TRBJ1-2	TRBV7-9	.
CASSYRAEGGFYGYTF	TGTGCCAGCAGTTACCGAGCGGAGGGGGGGTTCTATGGCTACACCTTC	.	TRBJ1-2	TRBV6-5	.
CASSSVSGGNTIYF	TGTGCCAGCAGCTCCGTGTCGGGTGGAAACACCATATATTTT	.	TRBJ1-3	TRBV7-2	.
CASSLRGRGSSNEKLFF	TGTGCCAGCAGTTTAAGGGGGCGCGGTAGTTCTAATGAAAAACTGTTTTTT	TRBD1	TRBJ1-4	TRBV27	.
CASNRDRDHEQYF	TGTGCCAGCAACCGGGACAGGGACCACGAGCAGTACTTC	TRBD1	TRBJ2-7	TRBV11-2	.
CSVDNYNEQFF	TGCAGCGTTGACAATTACAATGAGCAGTTCTTC	.	TRBJ2-1	TRBV29-1	.
CASSRDNNEQFF	TGCGCCAGCAGCCGGGACAACAATGAGCAGTTCTTC	.	TRBJ2-1	TRBV5-1	few
CATSRGQGDGYTF	TGTGCCACCAGCAGGGGACAGGGGGATGGCTACACCTTC	TRBD1	TRBJ1-2	TRBV15	.
CAWSHKTRAEAFF	TGTGCCTGGAGTCACAAGACGAGGGCTGAAGCTTTCTTT	.	TRBJ1-1	TRBV30	.
CASSYLADSNEQYF	TGTGCCAGCAGTTACTTGGCAGACTCTAACGAGCAGTACTTC	.	TRBJ2-7	TRBV6-5	once
CASSSQGIDRAYGYTF	TGTGCCAGCAGCTCCCAAGGGATAGACAGGGCCTATGGCTACACCTTC	TRBD1	TRBJ1-2	TRBV9	.
CASQKRGSYNEQFF	TGTGCCAGCCAAAAGAGGGGCTCCTACAATGAGCAGTTCTTC	.	TRBJ2-1	TRBV2	.
CASRERGYNEQFF	TGTGCCAGCAGGGAGCGGGGCTACAATGAGCAGTTCTTC	TRBD2	TRBJ2-1	TRBV6-1	.